Here is one T cell receptor beta chain with its context. This clonotype was recorded a few times. It has no known antigen specificity. Base-call qualities are not available, and no considerably larger clone is one nucleotide away. This sample was sequenced with an Illumina NovaSeq 6000. Using 5'RACE with constant-segment primers, TCRalpha and TCRbeta cDNA libraries were constructed, with sample barcodes and unique molecular identifiers added in the process. Trizol reagent was used to extract RNA from every sample. Library amplification was performed in two PCR steps, and a second sample barcode and Illumina TruSeq adapters were introduced in the second step. The libraries were sequenced on an Illumina NovaSeq using 2 x 150 bp paired-end reads. Under the source paper's analysis protocol: Reads were demultiplexed and collapsed into UMI-guided consensus sequences with migec v1.2.7. With mixcr v2.1.11, UMI consensuses were aligned to TRA and TRB V and J templates and assembled into clonotypes. Expanded or contracted clonotypes were those called significant by both edgeR and NoisET, with noise models trained on biological replicates. edgeR calls used a false discovery rate-adjusted p below 0.01 and a log2 fold-change threshold of 1. PCA with hierarchical clustering of max-normalized trajectories of the 1000 most abundant clonotypes was used as exploratory dynamics analysis. Separately sequenced CD4+ and CD8+ repertoires were used to assign a CD4 or CD8 phenotype to each responding clone. The public reads were reanalyzed by TCRdb: fastp trimming at Q25, MiXCR alignment, in-frame beta chains only. Entries are consolidated by CDR3 protein sequence, retaining the most common genes and DNA. These V and J calls originate from TCRdb's pipeline instead of the authors' own analysis. For this sample there are approximately 170,000 distinct CDR3 sequences; 10% to 15% appear just once. The top ten constitute 2.5% to 3.5% of the sample.

This record comes from a study of T-cell memory formation after mild COVID-19 listed by TCRdb under 2021. A note on the overall study: Most TCR sequence clusters were specific to one of the two donors. Longitudinal TCRalpha and TCRbeta repertoire sequencing tracked T-cell clones expanding and contracting after mild COVID-19 in a couple of donors. The cohort was made up of two young adult volunteers, one female and one male, who were previously healthy.

PBMCs were isolated by Ficoll-Paque density gradient centrifugation. Between the V and J ends, shortened by 5 bases and 10 bases respectively, the junction contains 23 bases. From the germline V gene, CDR1 is MDHEN and CDR2 is SYDVKM. The CDR3 sequence holds 15 residues, the cysteine and phenylalanine included. Only the CDR3 DNA stays, 45 bases, in frame from base 1. Summary of the overall study and its limitations: Contracting CD4+ clones appeared mostly in the CM and EM memory subsets, whereas CD8+ clones were enriched in EMRA. Some responding clones were detected in pre-infection memory, which suggested that pre-existing cross-reactive memory T cells had joined the SARS-CoV-2 response. Only two mild cases were covered by the study, and larger cohorts that include severe cases with pre-infection samples were considered necessary. SARS-CoV-2 specificity was not confirmed for the second-wave clones peaking on day 37. Clones contracting from day 15 to 85 had balanced CD4/CD8 phenotypes, while a second wave expanding from day 15 to 37 was biased towards CD4+.

The V gene is TRBV28 and the J gene is TRBJ1-2; a weak D assignment points to TRBD1 (5 bases agree). This TCR derives from a man aged 18 to 29 who had mild COVID-19 (a few samples of this study predate the infection). The sample titles of this study are shuffled in the database, so cell type and time point are left out; the donor was told from shared clones. Source material: PBMCs or a T cell subset sorted from them (not recorded which). CDR3 loop: CASSLTPAGQNYYTF. Read as DNA, the sequence is TGTGCCAGCAGTCTAACCCCGGCAGGGCAGAATTACTACACCTTC.